Shown below are 5 T cell receptor beta chains from a single sample sequenced in a study of CD8 T cells in ankylosing spondylitis. TCRdb itself ran the 5' RACE reads through MiXCR, one entry per CDR3 protein. The top ten clones hold roughly 8% of a sample with around 150,000 distinct CDR3 sequences, 15% to 20% of them seen once. Sequenced input: blood, either unsorted or a sorted T cell fraction (not recorded which). These receptors were obtained from a male donor with ankylosing spondylitis or in good health (not recorded which).

This clonotype was seen ten or more times. J is TRBJ2-2 and V is TRBV2, with a weak D call TRBD1 (5 bases). CDR1 is SNHLY and CDR2 is FYNNEI in the germline V gene. Trimming stripped 1 base from V and 3 bases from J, with 9 bases between. The CDR3 covers 15 residues. In nucleotides, the CDR3 is TGTGCCAGCAGTGAAGGCAGGGTGGACACCGGGGAGCTGTTTTTT. Its translation: CASSEGRVDTGELFF.

The sample holds many counts of this clonotype. The J gene is TRBJ2-3, the V gene TRBV20-1; 7 bases align to TRBD2. Germline CDR1 is DFQATT and CDR2 is SNEGSKA (reference sequence). V gave up 6 bases and J gave up 1 base; unmatched junction bases: 13. The CDR3 is 16 residues long. The CDR3 loop reads CSAQTPTSVGTDTQYF. The CDR3 nucleotides read TGCAGTGCCCAAACGCCTACTAGCGTCGGCACAGATACGCAGTATTTT.

On this clonotype itself: At one end, the junction sequence differs from germline, possibly due to a read error. The CDR3 nucleotides are TGTGCCAGCAGTTTAGCGCTTTACGATAGCAATCAGTCCCAGCATTTT. Translating gives CASSLALYDSNQSQHF. This chain connects TRBV12-3 or TRBV12-4 to TRBJ1-5, with no clear D. The length of the CDR3 is 16 residues.

The chain is built from TRBV2 and TRBJ1-1; no reliable D call. CDR1 is SNHLY, CDR2 FYNNEI, per germline. The CDR3 sequence is 15 residues long. V was shortened by 4 bases and J by 0 bases, with 12 bases between the two germline ends. CDR3 loop: CASSGTPHVNTEAFF. The CDR3 bases are TGTGCCAGCAGTGGAACCCCCCATGTGAACACTGAAGCTTTCTTT.

In its sample, this clonotype was seen a few times. This chain joins TRBV6-1 and TRBJ2-7; no definite D call. V lost 2 bases, J lost 3 bases, and 5 bases lay in between. Germline V lookup: CDR1 MNHNS, CDR2 SASEGT. The CDR3 consists of 12 residues. CDR3: CASSEQNYEQYF. The CDR3 coding sequence is TGTGCCAGCAGTGAACAGAACTACGAGCAGTACTTC.